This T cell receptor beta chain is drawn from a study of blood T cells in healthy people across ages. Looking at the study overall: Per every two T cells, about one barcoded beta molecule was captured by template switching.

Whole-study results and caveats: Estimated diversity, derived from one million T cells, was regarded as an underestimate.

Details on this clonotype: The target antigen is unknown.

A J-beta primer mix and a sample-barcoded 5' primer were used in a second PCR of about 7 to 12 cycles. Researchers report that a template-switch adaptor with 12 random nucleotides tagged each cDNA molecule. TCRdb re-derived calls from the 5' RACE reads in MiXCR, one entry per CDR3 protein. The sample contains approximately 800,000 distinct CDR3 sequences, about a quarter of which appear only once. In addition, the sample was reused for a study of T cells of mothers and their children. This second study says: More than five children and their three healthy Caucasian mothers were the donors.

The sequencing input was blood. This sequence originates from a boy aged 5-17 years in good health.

This CDR3 reads CASSADSLDTQYF. CDR3 DNA: TGCGCCAGCAGCGCGGACTCGCTGGATACGCAGTATTTT. The chain links TRBV5-1 to TRBJ2-3; a possible D gene is TRBD2 (5 bases). Germline CDR1 is SGHRS and CDR2 is YFSETQ. The CDR3 is 13 residues long. V gave up 4 bases and J gave up 6 bases, with 12 bases separating them.